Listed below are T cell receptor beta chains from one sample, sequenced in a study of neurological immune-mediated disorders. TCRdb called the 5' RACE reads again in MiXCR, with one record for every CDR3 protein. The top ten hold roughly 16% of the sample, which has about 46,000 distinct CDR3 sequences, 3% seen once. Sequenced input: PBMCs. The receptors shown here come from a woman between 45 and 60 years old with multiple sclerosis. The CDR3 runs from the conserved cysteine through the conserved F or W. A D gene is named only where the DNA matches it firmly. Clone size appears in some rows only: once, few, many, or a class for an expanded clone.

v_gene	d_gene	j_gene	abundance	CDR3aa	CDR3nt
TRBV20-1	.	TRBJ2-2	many	CSAPTGNTGELFF	TGCAGTGCTCCCACGGGGAACACCGGGGAGCTGTTTTTT
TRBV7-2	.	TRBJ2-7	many	CASSLVAGPSHEQYF	TGTGCCAGCAGCTTAGTGGCAGGGCCATCCCACGAGCAGTACTTC
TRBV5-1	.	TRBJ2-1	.	CASSWWDTYNEQFF	TGCGCCAGCAGCTGGTGGGACACCTACAATGAGCAGTTCTTC
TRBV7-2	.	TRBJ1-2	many	CASSLDGWGGYTF	TGTGCCAGCAGCTTAGACGGGTGGGGTGGCTACACCTTC
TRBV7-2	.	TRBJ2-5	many	CASSLANQETQYF	TGTGCCAGCAGCTTGGCCAATCAAGAGACCCAGTACTTC
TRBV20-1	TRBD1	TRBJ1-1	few	CSGDRAGTEAFF	TGCAGTGGGGACAGGGCGGGCACTGAAGCTTTCTTT
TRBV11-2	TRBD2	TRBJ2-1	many	CASSTRGTSGGAEFF	TGTGCCAGCAGCACCCGCGGGACTAGCGGGGGGGCGGAGTTCTTC
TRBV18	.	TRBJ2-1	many	CASSPQGNEQFF	TGTGCCAGCTCACCCCAGGGTAATGAGCAGTTCTTC
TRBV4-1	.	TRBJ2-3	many	CASSHTGLSTDTQYF	TGCGCCAGCAGCCACACAGGGCTCAGTACAGATACGCAGTATTTT
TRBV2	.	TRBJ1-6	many	CASNDDPGSPLHF	TGTGCCAGCAATGATGACCCGGGGTCACCCCTCCACTTT
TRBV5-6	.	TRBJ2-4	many	CASSLERTSGIQYF	TGTGCCAGCAGCTTGGAGCGGACTTCTGGCATTCAGTACTTC
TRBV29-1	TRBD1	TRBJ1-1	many	CSVLQGAGGNTEAFF	TGCAGCGTCCTTCAGGGGGCTGGGGGGAACACTGAAGCTTTCTTT
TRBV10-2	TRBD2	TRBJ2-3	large	CASSEGLGEDTQYF	TGCGCCAGCAGTGAGGGACTAGGGGAAGATACGCAGTATTTT
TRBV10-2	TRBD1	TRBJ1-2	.	CASTNRDRGPTF	TGCGCCAGCACGAACCGGGACAGGGGTCCCACCTTC
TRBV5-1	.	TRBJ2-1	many	CASSLPDRPLNEQFF	TGCGCCAGCAGCCTCCCCGACAGGCCCCTAAATGAGCAGTTCTTC
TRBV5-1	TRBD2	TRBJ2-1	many	CASSLEGLALNEQFF	TGCGCCAGCAGCTTGGAAGGACTAGCCCTTAATGAGCAGTTCTTC
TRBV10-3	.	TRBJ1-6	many	CAISQETLNSPLHF	TGTGCCATCAGTCAGGAAACACTGAATTCACCCCTCCACTTT
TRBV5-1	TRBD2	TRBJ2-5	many	CASSLVGSAGGGETQYF	TGCGCCAGCAGCTTGGTGGGATCAGCGGGGGGCGGTGAGACCCAGTACTTC
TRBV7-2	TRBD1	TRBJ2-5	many	CASSPDRGQETQYF	TGTGCCAGCAGCCCGGACAGGGGGCAAGAGACCCAGTACTTC
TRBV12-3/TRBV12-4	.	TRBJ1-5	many	CASSLMGAALSNQPQHF	TGTGCCAGCAGTTTAATGGGGGCTGCCCTTAGCAATCAGCCCCAGCATTTT
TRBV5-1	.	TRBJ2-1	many	CASSLAGGNEQFF	TGCGCCAGCAGCTTGGCCGGGGGAAATGAGCAGTTCTTC
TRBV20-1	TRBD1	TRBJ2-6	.	CSARDDRDRSGANVLTF	TGCAGTGCTAGAGATGACAGGGATCGCTCTGGGGCCAACGTCCTGACTTTC
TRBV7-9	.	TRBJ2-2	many	CASSLYVGETGELFF	TGTGCCAGCAGCTTATATGTGGGAGAGACCGGGGAGCTGTTTTTT
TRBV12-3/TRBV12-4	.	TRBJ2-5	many	CASQGEETQYF	TGTGCCAGCCAGGGAGAAGAGACCCAGTACTTC
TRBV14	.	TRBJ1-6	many	CASRGQTGNNSPLHF	TGTGCCAGCAGGGGACAAACAGGGAATAATTCACCCCTCCACTTT
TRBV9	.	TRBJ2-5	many	CASSERTQRQETQYF	TGTGCCAGCAGCGAGAGGACGCAACGTCAAGAGACCCAGTACTTC
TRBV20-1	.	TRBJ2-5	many	CSVMGGRGETQYF	TGCAGTGTGATGGGGGGGCGCGGGGAGACCCAGTACTTC
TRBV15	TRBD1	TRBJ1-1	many	CATSRRQGSMNTEAFF	TGTGCCACCAGCAGAAGACAGGGGAGCATGAACACTGAAGCTTTCTTT
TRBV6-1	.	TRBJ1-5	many	CASSEARRGGNQPQHF	TGTGCCAGCAGTGAAGCGAGGAGGGGAGGCAATCAGCCCCAGCATTTT
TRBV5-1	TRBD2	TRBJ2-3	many	CASSSLAGGRTDTQYF	TGCGCCAGCAGCTCACTAGCGGGGGGGCGCACAGATACGCAGTATTTT
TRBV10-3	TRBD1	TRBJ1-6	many	CAISSGQGLSSPLHF	TGTGCCATCAGCTCCGGACAGGGCCTTAGTTCACCCCTCCACTTT
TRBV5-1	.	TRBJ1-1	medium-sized	CASSPAGRATEAFF	TGCGCCAGCAGCCCGGCGGGGAGGGCTACTGAAGCTTTCTTT
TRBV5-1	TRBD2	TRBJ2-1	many	CASSSGLTEQFF	TGCGCCAGCAGCTCGGGACTAACCGAGCAGTTCTTC
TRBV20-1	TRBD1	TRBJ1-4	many	CSAPTTGEKLFF	TGCAGTGCTCCTACGACAGGGGAAAAACTGTTTTTT
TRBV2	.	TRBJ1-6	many	CASSESGTLSF	TGTGCCAGCAGCGAGTCCGGGACTCTATCGTTT
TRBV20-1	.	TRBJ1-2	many	CSAPTGGYGYTF	TGCAGTGCTCCGACAGGCGGCTATGGCTACACCTTC
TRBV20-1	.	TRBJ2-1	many	CSASRDHEQFF	TGCAGTGCTAGCAGGGACCATGAGCAGTTCTTC
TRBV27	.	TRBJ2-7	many	CASSRFAGRAYEQYF	TGTGCCAGCAGTCGATTTGCCGGTCGGGCCTACGAGCAATACTTC
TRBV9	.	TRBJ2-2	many	CASSLTGLGTGELFF	TGTGCCAGCAGCCTTACAGGGTTGGGCACCGGGGAGCTGTTTTTT
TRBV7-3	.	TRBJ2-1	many	CASSLRGLFNEQFF	TGTGCCAGCAGCCTAAGGGGTTTGTTCAATGAGCAGTTCTTC
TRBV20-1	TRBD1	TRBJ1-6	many	CSARDRDRGYSPLHF	TGCAGTGCTAGAGATAGGGACAGGGGTTACTCACCCCTCCACTTT
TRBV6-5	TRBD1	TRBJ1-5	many	CASRRGQGWGNQPQHF	TGTGCCAGCAGACGGGGACAGGGATGGGGCAATCAGCCCCAGCATTTT
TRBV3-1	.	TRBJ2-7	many	CASSQFSQGEQYF	TGTGCCAGCAGCCAATTTAGTCAGGGCGAGCAGTACTTC
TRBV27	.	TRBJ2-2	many	CASSLATGELFF	TGTGCCAGCAGTTTAGCGACCGGGGAGCTGTTTTTT
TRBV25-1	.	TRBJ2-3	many	CASRSTSTDTQYF	TGTGCCAGCAGATCGACTAGCACAGATACGCAGTATTTT
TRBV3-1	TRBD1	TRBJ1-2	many	CASSQLTGAVYTF	TGTGCCAGCAGCCAATTGACAGGGGCGGTCTACACCTTC
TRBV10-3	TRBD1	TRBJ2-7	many	CAIRGDRGSHEQYF	TGTGCCATCAGAGGGGACAGGGGATCCCACGAGCAGTACTTC
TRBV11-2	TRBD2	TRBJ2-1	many	CASSLRTSGRDNEQFF	TGTGCCAGCAGCCTCCGGACTAGCGGGAGGGACAATGAGCAGTTCTTC
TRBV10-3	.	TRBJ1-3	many	CAISEGSGNTIYF	TGTGCCATCAGTGAGGGTTCTGGAAACACCATATATTTT
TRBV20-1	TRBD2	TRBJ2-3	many	CSARERGAADTQYF	TGCAGTGCTCGAGAGCGGGGGGCGGCAGATACGCAGTATTTT
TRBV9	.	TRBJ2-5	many	CASSVGGSEQETQYF	TGTGCCAGCAGCGTAGGGGGCTCAGAACAAGAGACCCAGTACTTC
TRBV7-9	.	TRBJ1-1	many	CASRNPRVRPTEAFF	TGTGCCAGCAGGAACCCTCGGGTGCGGCCCACTGAAGCTTTCTTT